This TCR beta chain was recovered during a study of blood T cell repertoires in COVID-19. TCRdb's table, derived via immunoSEQ multiplex PCR, lists solely in-frame clones and lacks some. The profile shows under 250,000 clones, 83% of them singletons. Germline V CDR1 and CDR2: SGHNT, YYREEE (reference sequence). V was shortened by 4 bases and J by 0 bases, with 11 bases between the two germline ends. This CDR3 region has 15 residues. Source material: peripheral blood. V and J are TRBV5-4 and TRBJ2-1; possibly TRBD1 for D (6 bases). The receptor's source is a human donor in a cohort sampled during active COVID-19. The CDR3 DNA sequence: TGTGCCAGCAGCGCGGACAGAAGCTCCTACAATGAGCAGTTCTTC. The encoded protein is CASSADRSSYNEQFF.